Below are 20 T cell receptor beta chains sequenced from a single sample in a study of identifying expanded T cells in peripheral blood. The assay was immunoSEQ multiplex PCR, and TCRdb's table has in-frame clones only and misses some. The sample includes 120,000 or so clones, 75% to 90% of them seen just once. Input material: blood. The receptors were sampled from a person between 18 and 69 years old in good health.

The rearrangement joins TRBV4-3 to TRBJ2-3; 12 bases map to TRBD2. The CDR3 runs 18 residues. Trimming took 4 bases from V and 4 from J; bases not matched to a gene: 12. Germline V gene data show CDR1 as LGHNA and CDR2 as YSLEER. CDR3 bases: TGCGCCAGCAGCCGGCCTACTACTAGCGGGGGGCCCCCAGATACGCAGTATTTT. Translating gives CASSRPTTSGGPPDTQYF.

This rearrangement joins TRBV6-1 to TRBJ2-2, with D perhaps given as TRBD1 or TRBD2 (5 bases each). CDR3 size: 14 residues. V was cut by 11 bases and J by 3 bases, with 16 bases left in between. Per germline, CDR1 MNHNS and CDR2 SASEGT. This chain's CDR3 is CAARGLLDTGELFF. CDR3 DNA: TGTGCCGCGAGGGGTCTGTTGGACACCGGGGAGCTGTTTTTT.

The V and J genes are TRBV27 and TRBJ1-1, with no clear D. Trimming shortened V by 4 bases and J by 4 bases, and 10 bases separated the two germline ends. CDR1 is MNHEY and CDR2 is SMNVEV in the germline V gene (reference sequence). The CDR3 loop spans 13 amino acids. DNA for the CDR3: TGTGCCAGCAGTTACATCGCCCTCACTGAAGCTTTCTTT. It encodes CASSYIALTEAFF.

The chain recombines TRBV4-3 with TRBJ2-7; D gene uncertain. Trimming took off 1 base at V and 0 bases at J, with 10 bases between the two ends. CDR1 and CDR2 (germline): LGHNA, YSLEER. The CDR3 contains 15 residues. The CDR3 region is CASSQGKDSSYEQYF. The CDR3 nucleotides read TGCGCCAGCAGCCAAGGAAAGGATAGCTCCTACGAGCAGTACTTC.

DNA of the CDR3: TGTGCCAGCAGCTTAGAACAGTATAATTCACCCCTCCACTTT. This sequence encodes CASSLEQYNSPLHF. This chain links TRBV7-9 with TRBJ1-6; D is unresolved. V was clipped by 1 base and J by 4 bases, with 5 bases between them. CDR1 and CDR2 (germline): SEHNR, FQNEAQ (reference sequence). The CDR3 is made up of 14 amino acids.

Only one count was recorded for this clone. The V gene is TRBV30, the J gene TRBJ2-3; perhaps TRBD2 as D (5 bases). The CDR3 length is 14 residues. The V gene's germline CDR1 is GTSNPN and CDR2 SVGIG (reference sequence). V lost 4 bases, J lost 3 bases, and 14 bases lay in between. The CDR3 bases are TGTGCCTGGAACCGGGCAGGAGGAACAGATACGCAGTATTTT. Translation gives CAWNRAGGTDTQYF.

This chain uses TRBV11-3 with TRBJ2-3; weak D call: TRBD1 (6 bases). This CDR3 comprises 13 residues. V lost 3 bases, J lost 6 bases, and 10 bases lay in between. The germline V gene has CDR1 SGHNT and CDR2 YENEEA. Here the CDR3 reads CASSLTGIDTQYF. The CDR3 DNA reads TGTGCCAGCAGCTTGACAGGCATCGATACGCAGTATTTT.

This chain links TRBV5-5 with TRBJ1-4; TRBD1 aligns across 11 bases. The length of the CDR3 is 17 residues. CDR1 and CDR2 from the germline V gene are SGHKS and YYEKEE (reference sequence). V dropped 4 bases and J dropped 6; count of bases not matched to a gene: 11. The chain's CDR3 is CASSPRNPGQGDEKLFF. CDR3 nucleotides: TGTGCCAGCAGCCCAAGAAACCCGGGACAGGGGGATGAAAAACTGTTTTTT. The complete variable domain, with remaining parts taken from reference TRBV5-5 and TRBJ1-4, reads DAGVTQSPTHLIKTRGQQVTLRCSPISGHKSVSWYQQVLGQGPQFIFQYYEKEERGRGNFPDRFSARQFPNYSSELNVNALLLGDSALYLCASSPRNPGQGDEKLFFGSGTQLSVL.

This clone has just a few counts. This chain links TRBV4-3 with TRBJ1-5; D perhaps matches TRBD1 (5 bases). Germline V gives CDR1 LGHNA, CDR2 YSLEER. Trimming took off 1 base at V and 7 bases at J, with 14 bases between the two ends. The CDR3 runs to 15 residues. The CDR3 loop is CASSQGRGEVQPQHF. Here the CDR3 DNA reads TGCGCCAGCAGCCAAGGACGGGGGGAGGTACAGCCCCAGCATTTT.

The V call is TRBV30, the J call TRBJ2-1, with D perhaps matching TRBD2 (6 bases). Trimming took off 5 bases at V and 8 bases at J, with 10 bases between the two ends. Germline CDR1 and CDR2: GTSNPN and SVGIG (reference sequence). This CDR3 is built from 11 residues. The CDR3: CAWETGDEQFF. For the CDR3, the DNA is TGTGCCTGGGAGACGGGGGATGAGCAGTTCTTC.

The chain is built from TRBV6-6 and TRBJ1-1; D might be TRBD1 (6 bases). CDR1 MNHNY and CDR2 SVGAGI come from the germline V gene (reference sequence). Trimming removed 6 bases from V and 6 bases from J, with 17 bases in between. The CDR3 sequence is 14 residues long. In DNA form, the CDR3 reads TGTGCCAGCAGGAGAACACAGGGTAGCTCTGAAGCTTTCTTT. Encoded protein: CASRRTQGSSEAFF.

This chain connects TRBV23-1 to TRBJ2-3; 7 bases match TRBD1. TRBV23-1 is an open reading frame, and its role is uncertain. The CDR3 has 16 amino acids. V shed 11 bases and J 2 bases; nucleotides not matched to a gene: 16. CDR3 region: CAAGDEQGKYTDTQYF. The CDR3 DNA follows: TGCGCCGCCGGGGACGAACAGGGGAAATACACAGATACGCAGTATTTT.

This sequence joins TRBV27 and TRBJ1-2; D is uncertain. The CDR3 has 18 residues. Germline CDR1 is MNHEY and CDR2 is SMNVEV (reference sequence). The V end lost 3 bases, the J end lost 0 bases, and 20 bases lay between the germline ends. The CDR3 spells CASSFLGNNQKANYGYTF. The CDR3 DNA follows: TGTGCCAGCAGTTTTCTCGGGAACAACCAAAAAGCTAACTATGGCTACACCTTC.

V gene TRBV7-9 combines with J gene TRBJ2-7, with D uncertain. The CDR3 totals 13 residues. Trimming took off 2 bases at V and 0 bases at J, with 5 bases between the two ends. Germline CDR1 and CDR2: SEHNR and FQNEAQ (reference sequence). In nucleotides, the CDR3 is TGTGCCAGCAGCTTATGGGGCTCCTACGAGCAGTACTTC. Its protein product is CASSLWGSYEQYF. The full variable domain, its missing parts supplied by reference TRBV7-9 and TRBJ2-7, is DTGVSQNPRHKITKRGQNVTFRCDPISEHNRLYWYRQTLGQGPEFLTYFQNEAQLEKSRLLSDRFSAERPKGSFSTLEIQRTEQGDSAMYLCASSLWGSYEQYFGPGTRLTVT.

The chain uses TRBV4-3 and TRBJ2-1; 7 positions agree with TRBD1. The CDR3 contains 20 residues. CDR1 is LGHNA and CDR2 is YSLEER in the germline V gene. The trim removed 0 bases at V and 4 bases at J, leaving 18 bases unmatched. The CDR3 sequence: CASSQDGDWTGPTSYNEQFF. CDR3 DNA: TGCGCCAGCAGCCAAGATGGGGATTGGACAGGACCGACCTCATACAATGAGCAGTTCTTC.

The chain carries TRBV20-1 and TRBJ1-2; D gene ambiguous. Germline V gives CDR1 DFQATT, CDR2 SNEGSKA (reference sequence). This CDR3 contains 11 residues. Trimming pared 0 bases from V and 7 bases from J, leaving 6 bases between. The CDR3 reads CSARDTVGYTF. CDR3 in DNA: TGCAGTGCTAGAGACACAGTTGGCTACACCTTC.

This clone was seen just once. This rearrangement joins TRBV7-8 to TRBJ1-1; D is unresolved. V lost 0 bases and J 4 bases, leaving 9 bases between the germline ends. The CDR3 contains 14 residues. CDR1 and CDR2 from the germline V gene are SGHVS and FQNEAQ. In nucleotides, the CDR3 is TGTGCCAGCAGCTTAGCATCCTGGGGCACTGAAGCTTTCTTT. Protein sequence: CASSLASWGTEAFF.

Only one count was recorded for this clone. The chain combines TRBV4-3 with TRBJ1-1; tentative D call: TRBD1 (6 bases). The V end was cut by 0 bases, the J end by 6 bases, with 14 bases between. Germline CDR1 is LGHNA and CDR2 is YSLEER. The CDR3 is 15 amino acids. The CDR3 nucleotides read TGCGCCAGCAGCCAAGATTCAGGGGTTGGGGCTGAAGCTTTCTTT. The encoded protein is CASSQDSGVGAEAFF.

This clone was seen once. The chain has TRBV11-2 and TRBJ2-7; maybe TRBD2 (5 bases). V shed 3 bases and J shed 0 bases, with 6 bases lying between them. The CDR3 runs to 13 residues. In germline, CDR1 is SGHAT, CDR2 FQNNGV. This CDR3 is CASSLGSSYEQYF. CDR3 nucleotides: TGTGCCAGCAGCTTGGGGAGCTCCTACGAGCAGTACTTC.

The rearrangement joins TRBV7-9 to TRBJ2-2; D ambiguous. The V gene lost 2 bases and the J gene lost 0 bases, with 10 bases spanning the gap. Per germline, CDR1 SEHNR and CDR2 FQNEAQ (reference sequence). This CDR3 has 16 amino acids. The chain's CDR3 is CASSLWRSTNTGELFF. The CDR3 region has the DNA TGTGCCAGCAGCTTATGGCGGTCGACGAACACCGGGGAGCTGTTTTTT.